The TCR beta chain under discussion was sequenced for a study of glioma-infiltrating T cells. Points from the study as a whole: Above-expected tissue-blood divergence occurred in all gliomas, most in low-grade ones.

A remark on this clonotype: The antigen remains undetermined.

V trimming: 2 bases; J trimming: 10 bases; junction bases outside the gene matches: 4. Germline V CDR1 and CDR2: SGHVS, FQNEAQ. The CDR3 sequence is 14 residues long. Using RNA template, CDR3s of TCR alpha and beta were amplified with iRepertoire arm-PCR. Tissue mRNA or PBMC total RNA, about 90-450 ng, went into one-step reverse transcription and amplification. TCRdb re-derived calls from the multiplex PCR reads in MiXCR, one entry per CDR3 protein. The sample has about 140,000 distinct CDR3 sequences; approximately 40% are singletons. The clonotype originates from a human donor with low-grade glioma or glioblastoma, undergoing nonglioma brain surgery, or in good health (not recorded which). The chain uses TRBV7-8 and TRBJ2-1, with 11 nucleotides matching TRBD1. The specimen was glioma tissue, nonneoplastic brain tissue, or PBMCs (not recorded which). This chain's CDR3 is CASSLTGTGGEQFF. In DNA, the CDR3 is TGTGCCAGCAGCTTAACCGGGACAGGGGGAGAGCAGTTCTTC.